This is a list of T cell receptor beta chains from one sample in a study of T cells in Graves' hyperthyroidism and ophthalmopathy. Via MiXCR, TCRdb re-called the multiplex PCR reads, giving one row per CDR3 protein. Of about 320,000 distinct CDR3 sequences in the sample, approximately 16% were seen once. Source material: blood. These receptors all stem from a man aged 25-40 years with Graves' hyperthyroidism. The CDR3 runs from the conserved cysteine through the conserved F or W.

j_call v_call cdr3_aa
TRBJ2-3 TRBV24-1 CATSDITSGRTDTQYF
TRBJ1-2 TRBV28 CASSAPGTGFSGYTF
TRBJ2-1 TRBV11-2 CASSLDRGAGGNNEQFF
TRBJ1-1 TRBV11-1 CASSFRPNTEAFF
TRBJ2-7 TRBV11-3 CASSLPGQGLGEQYF
TRBJ2-7 TRBV20-1 CSASRALEQYF
TRBJ1-1 TRBV29-1 CSVVPHDTEAFF
TRBJ2-3 TRBV5-1 CASSLDGAAITDTQYF
TRBJ1-1 TRBV6-1 CASSSGQGRGGTEAFF
TRBJ1-2 TRBV30 CAWSALTENYGYTF